Presented here are 5 T cell receptor beta chains from one specimen sequenced in a study of OX40 agonist ivuxolimab in advanced cancers. Measured with immunoSEQ multiplex PCR; TCRdb has only the in-frame clones, and not every one. Among tens of thousands of clones listed, more than 85% were seen once. The sequencing used CD4+ or CD8+ T cells sorted from blood, collected in a trial of the OX40 agonist ivuxolimab. These receptors were collected from an adult with an advanced solid tumor such as melanoma, head and neck, liver or kidney cancer.

The V gene is TRBV19, the J gene TRBJ2-7, with TRBD1 matching 8 bases. The trim removed 7 bases at V and 2 bases at J, leaving 7 bases unmatched. Germline loops: CDR1 LNHDA, CDR2 SQIVND (reference sequence). The length of the CDR3 is 14 residues. This chain's CDR3 is CASNTGGIPYEQYF. The CDR3 bases are TGTGCCAGTAATACAGGGGGGATCCCCTACGAGCAGTACTTC.

The chain couples TRBV6-1 to TRBJ2-1; maybe TRBD1 (6 bases). Germline loops: CDR1 MNHNS, CDR2 SASEGT. The CDR3 consists of 11 residues. Trimming removed 4 bases at V and 12 bases at J, with 10 bases between. CDR3 nucleotide sequence: TGTGCCAGCAGTGGTCAGGGGCTGCAGTTCTTC. This sequence encodes CASSGQGLQFF.

The V gene is TRBV2, the J gene TRBJ1-1; a possible D gene is TRBD1 (5 bases). The CDR3 length is 13 residues. The germline V and J ends were trimmed by 5 bases and 4 bases, with 11 bases remaining between them. From germline, CDR1 is SNHLY and CDR2 FYNNEI. The CDR3, as DNA: TGTGCCAGCAGTCCCAGGGCGACCACTGAAGCTTTCTTT. Protein sequence: CASSPRATTEAFF.

This clone was observed a handful of times. The J gene is TRBJ1-5, the V gene TRBV4-1; D perhaps matches TRBD1 (5 bases). Germline V gene data show CDR1 as MGHRA and CDR2 as YSYEKL. The CDR3 is 14 residues long. The ends were cut back, 0 bases at V and 9 bases at J, with 12 bases in the middle. The CDR3 nucleotides are TGCGCCAGCAGCCAAGAGGCCAGTCAGGGGCCCCAGCATTTT. Protein product: CASSQEASQGPQHF.

The CDR3 bases are TGTGCCAGCAGCTCTGGACAGGGGGTTGGTCAGCCCCAGCATTTT. Amino acids: CASSSGQGVGQPQHF. The chain employs TRBV5-8 and TRBJ1-5; 10 bases are a match to TRBD1. The V gene's germline CDR1 is SGHTS and CDR2 YDEGEE. Unmatched junction bases numbered 6, after V lost 3 bases and J lost 6 bases. The CDR3 consists of 15 residues.